The T cell receptor (beta chain) under discussion was sequenced for a study of shared clonotypes between healthy human individuals. Overall study results and limits: It was anticipated that sequencing depth would influence how many clonotypes donors shared. Sharing across four donors was seen in 4.5% to 5.5% of naive CD4 clonotypes.

Trimming removed 0 bases from V and 4 bases from J, with 17 bases in between. CDR3 length: 17 amino acids. In germline, CDR1 is SGDLS, CDR2 YYNGEE. Of note for this clone: Its antigen is not known.

It was CD45RO-negative cells, positively selected for CCR7, that made up naive CD8 cells, with terminally differentiated effector memory CD45RA+ cells excluded. Sequenced by immunoSEQ multiplex PCR; TCRdb stores in-frame clones only, minus some. This table holds under 600,000 clones, 98% found once. This TCR derives from a young man in good health. Specimen: naive CD8+ T cells sorted from blood. This chain links TRBV9 with TRBJ2-1, with D possibly being TRBD1 (6 bases). CDR3 DNA: TGTGCCAGCAGCGTAGGTTCCGGGACAAGCGTTTACAATGAGCAGTTCTTC. It specifies CASSVGSGTSVYNEQFF.